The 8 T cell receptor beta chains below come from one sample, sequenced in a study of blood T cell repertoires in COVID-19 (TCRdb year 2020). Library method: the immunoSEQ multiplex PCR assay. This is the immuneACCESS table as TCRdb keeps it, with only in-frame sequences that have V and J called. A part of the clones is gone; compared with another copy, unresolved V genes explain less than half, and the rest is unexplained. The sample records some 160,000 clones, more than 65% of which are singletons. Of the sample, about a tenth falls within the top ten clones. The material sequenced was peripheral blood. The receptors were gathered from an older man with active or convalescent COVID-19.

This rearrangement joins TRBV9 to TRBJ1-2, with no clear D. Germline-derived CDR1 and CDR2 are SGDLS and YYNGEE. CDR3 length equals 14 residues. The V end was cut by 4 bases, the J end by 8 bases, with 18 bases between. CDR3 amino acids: CASSQLGGLGGYTF. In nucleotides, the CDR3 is TGTGCCAGCAGCCAGCTGGGAGGGCTGGGGGGCTACACCTTC.

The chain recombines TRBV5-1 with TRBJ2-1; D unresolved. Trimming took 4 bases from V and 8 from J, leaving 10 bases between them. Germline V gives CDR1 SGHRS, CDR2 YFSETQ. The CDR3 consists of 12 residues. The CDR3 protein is CASSLPSDEQFF. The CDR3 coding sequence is TGCGCCAGCAGCCTTCCTAGTGATGAGCAGTTCTTC.

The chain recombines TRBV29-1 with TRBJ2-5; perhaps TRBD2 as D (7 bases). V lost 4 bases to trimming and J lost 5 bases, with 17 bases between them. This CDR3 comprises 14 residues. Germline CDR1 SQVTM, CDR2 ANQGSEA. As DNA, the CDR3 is TGCAGCGTTGCTTGGGGGGGGCGAGTCGAGACCCAGTACTTC. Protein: CSVAWGGRVETQYF.

The CDR3 sequence: CASSGLVDEQYF. In DNA form, the CDR3 reads TGTGCCAGTAGCGGACTAGTGGATGAGCAGTACTTC. This chain connects TRBV19 to TRBJ2-7; 7 bases fit TRBD2. The CDR3 loop spans 12 amino acids. J was trimmed by 7 bases and V by 6 bases; bases with no gene match: 6. CDR1 and CDR2 (germline): LNHDA, SQIVND (reference sequence). Filled out from reference TRBV19 and TRBJ2-7, the complete variable domain reads DGGITQSPKYLFRKEGQNVTLSCEQNLNHDAMYWYRQDPGQGLRLIYYSQIVNDFQKGDIAEGYSVSREKKESFPLTVTSAQKNPTAFYLCASSGLVDEQYFGPGTRLTVT.

The CDR3 sequence: CASSHLTGGATGELFF. CDR3 in DNA: TGTGCCAGCAGCCACCTGACAGGGGGCGCGACCGGGGAGCTGTTTTTT. The V and J genes are TRBV11-3 and TRBJ2-2; TRBD1 agrees at 10 bases. There are 16 residues in the CDR3. CDR1 and CDR2 from the germline V gene are SGHNT and YENEEA. V lost 5 bases and J lost 5; bases outside the gene matches: 8.

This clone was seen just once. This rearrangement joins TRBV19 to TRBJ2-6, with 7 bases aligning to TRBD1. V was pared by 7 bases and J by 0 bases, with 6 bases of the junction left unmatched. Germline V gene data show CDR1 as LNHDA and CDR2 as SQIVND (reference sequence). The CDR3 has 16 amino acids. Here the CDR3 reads CASTKGASSGANVLTF. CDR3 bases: TGTGCCAGTACAAAGGGGGCTAGCTCTGGGGCCAACGTCCTGACTTTC.

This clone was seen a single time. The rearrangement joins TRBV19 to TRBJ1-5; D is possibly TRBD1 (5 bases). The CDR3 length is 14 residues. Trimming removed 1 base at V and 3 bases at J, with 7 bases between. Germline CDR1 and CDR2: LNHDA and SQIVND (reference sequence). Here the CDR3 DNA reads TGTGCCAGTAGTATAGGGACAATCAATCAGCCCCAGCATTTT. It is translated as CASSIGTINQPQHF.

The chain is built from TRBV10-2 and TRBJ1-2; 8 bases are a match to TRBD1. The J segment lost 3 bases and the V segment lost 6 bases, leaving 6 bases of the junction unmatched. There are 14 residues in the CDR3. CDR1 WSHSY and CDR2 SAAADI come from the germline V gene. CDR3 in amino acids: CASRQTGEDYGYTF. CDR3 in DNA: TGCGCCAGCAGACAGACAGGGGAGGACTATGGCTACACCTTC.